A selection of T cell receptor beta chains follows, all from one sample in a study of CD8+ T cells in alopecia areata. Produced via immunoSEQ multiplex PCR; TCRdb's table is partial and in-frame only. The repertoire holds roughly 92,000 clones, just over 70% seen once, with roughly 17% in the top ten. The source was CD8+ T cells sorted from blood, collected around week 46, from a patient treated with tofacitinib. The receptors shown here come from a human donor with alopecia areata. CDR3s include the opening cysteine and the closing phenylalanine or tryptophan. The order of the fields is J gene, V gene, clone size, D gene, CDR3 protein, CDR3 DNA. D genes are given only for firm matches. Size is omitted from some rows. Given values are once, few, many or a class for expanded clones.

>TRBJ2-7|TRBV30|NA|TRBD2
CAWSGGYEQYF
TGTGCCTGGTCGGGGGGCTACGAGCAGTACTTC
>TRBJ1-3|TRBV29-1|few|NA
CSVEAAGDSGNTIYF
TGCAGCGTTGAAGCGGCAGGGGACTCTGGAAACACCATATATTTT
>TRBJ2-7|TRBV29-1|NA|NA
CSVEDRGYEQYF
TGCAGCGTTGAAGATCGAGGCTACGAGCAGTACTTC
>TRBJ1-5|TRBV19|NA|NA
CASTEGGYSNQPQHF
TGTGCCAGTACCGAGGGGGGGTATAGCAATCAGCCCCAGCATTTT
>TRBJ1-1|TRBV6-5|NA|TRBD1
CASRLTGGTEAFF
TGTGCCAGCAGACTAACAGGGGGCACTGAAGCTTTCTTT
>TRBJ2-7|TRBV27|NA|NA
CASSPGGTVHEQYF
TGTGCCAGCAGCCCAGGTGGTACAGTCCACGAGCAGTACTTC
>TRBJ2-1|TRBV5-1|NA|NA
CASSLYTDNEQFF
TGCGCCAGCAGCTTATACACAGACAATGAGCAGTTCTTC
>TRBJ1-1|TRBV19|NA|NA
CASSPSIGAYTEAFF
TGTGCCAGTAGCCCATCCATCGGGGCCTACACTGAAGCTTTCTTT
>TRBJ2-5|TRBV4-3|NA|NA
CASSQDPSGVVGSETQYF
TGCGCCAGCAGCCAAGACCCTTCAGGGGTTGTAGGTTCAGAGACCCAGTACTTC
>TRBJ2-7|TRBV10-3|NA|NA
CAIQAAASYEQYF
TGTGCCATCCAGGCAGCCGCCAGCTACGAGCAGTACTTC
>TRBJ2-7|TRBV13|NA|TRBD1
CASSLRLTGLEEQYF
TGTGCCAGCAGCTTGCGGTTGACAGGGCTGGAAGAGCAGTACTTC
>TRBJ2-7|TRBV5-6|NA|NA
CASSPHRLNEQYF
TGTGCCAGCAGCCCACACAGGCTTAACGAGCAGTACTTC
>TRBJ1-5|TRBV11-2|few|NA
CASSLGRGINQPQHF
TGTGCCAGCAGCTTAGGTCGGGGGATCAATCAGCCCCAGCATTTT
>TRBJ1-1|TRBV6-6|NA|NA
CASRIDTEAFF
TGTGCCAGCAGAATAGACACTGAAGCTTTCTTT
>TRBJ2-5|TRBV29-1|NA|NA
CSVVLHRAQETQYF
TGCAGCGTTGTTTTACACAGGGCCCAAGAGACCCAGTACTTC
>TRBJ2-3|TRBV6-6|NA|NA
CASSYFPDTQYF
TGTGCCAGCAGTTACTTCCCAGATACGCAGTATTTT
>TRBJ2-1|TRBV6-5|few|TRBD2
CASSYGTSGGNEQFF
TGTGCCAGCAGTTACGGGACTAGCGGGGGCAATGAGCAGTTCTTC
>TRBJ2-1|TRBV20-1|NA|NA
CSARQDEQFF
TGCAGTGCTAGGCAGGATGAGCAGTTCTTC
>TRBJ2-7|TRBV13|NA|NA
CASSLGGAVEQYF
TGTGCCAGCAGCTTAGGGGGGGCGGTCGAGCAGTACTTC
>TRBJ2-7|TRBV11-2|NA|NA
CASSLTRENEQYF
TGTGCCAGCAGCTTAACGAGAGAGAACGAGCAGTACTTC
>TRBJ1-6|TRBV6-1|NA|NA
CASDGGVYLNSPLHF
TGTGCCAGCGATGGGGGTGTTTATCTTAATTCACCCCTCCACTTT
>TRBJ1-4|TRBV4-3|NA|NA
CASSPTAATNEKLFF
TGCGCCAGCAGCCCGACAGCTGCAACTAATGAAAAACTGTTTTTT
>TRBJ2-1|TRBV6-5|NA|TRBD1
CASSANRGREQFF
TGTGCCAGCAGTGCTAACAGGGGAAGGGAGCAGTTCTTC
>TRBJ1-2|TRBV2|NA|NA
CASSEGRGHYGYTF
TGTGCCAGCAGTGAAGGGAGAGGGCACTATGGCTACACCTTC
>TRBJ2-1|TRBV19|NA|TRBD2
CASSTSGGPGNEQFF
TGTGCCAGTTCCACTAGCGGGGGGCCGGGGAATGAGCAGTTCTTC
>TRBJ1-1|TRBV28|NA|NA
CASSLLRSGTEAFF
TGTGCCAGCAGTTTACTTAGGTCGGGCACTGAAGCTTTCTTT
>TRBJ1-1|TRBV9|NA|TRBD1
CASSVGQGTEAFF
TGTGCCAGCAGCGTCGGACAGGGCACTGAAGCTTTCTTT
>TRBJ1-1|TRBV7-8|NA|NA
CASSPDPGMGTEAFF
TGTGCCAGCAGCCCCGACCCAGGGATGGGCACTGAAGCTTTCTTT
>TRBJ2-7|TRBV28|NA|TRBD2
CASSLLAGPYEQYF
TGTGCCAGCAGTTTACTAGCGGGGCCCTACGAGCAGTACTTC
>TRBJ2-1|TRBV9|NA|TRBD2
CASSSPTSGGAVEQFF
TGTGCCAGCAGCTCCCCGACTAGCGGGGGGGCGGTTGAGCAGTTCTTC
>TRBJ2-1|TRBV6-1|once|NA
CASRGPVADYNEQFF
TGTGCCAGCAGGGGGCCGGTAGCGGACTATAATGAGCAGTTCTTC
>TRBJ2-3|TRBV7-9|NA|NA
CASSLATGGGTDTQYF
TGTGCCAGCAGCTTAGCAACAGGGGGGGGCACAGATACGCAGTATTTT
>TRBJ2-1|TRBV2|few|NA
CASSADGRTHGNEQFF
TGTGCCAGCAGTGCGGACGGCCGCACGCACGGCAATGAGCAGTTCTTC
>TRBJ1-2|TRBV4-1|NA|NA
CASSQGVRGRYGYTF
TGCGCCAGCAGCCAAGGGGTGAGGGGAAGATATGGCTACACCTTC
>TRBJ2-3|TRBV15|once|NA
CATSRSGALSTDTQYF
TGTGCCACCAGCAGATCAGGGGCGCTTAGCACAGATACGCAGTATTTT
>TRBJ1-4|TRBV15|NA|NA
CATSRPPENEKLFF
TGTGCCACCAGCAGACCCCCCGAGAATGAAAAACTGTTTTTT
>TRBJ2-6|TRBV7-9|NA|NA
CASSLYGANVLTF
TGTGCCAGCAGCCTCTACGGGGCCAACGTCCTGACTTTC
>TRBJ2-2|TRBV5-6|NA|NA
CASSPRENTGELFF
TGTGCCAGCAGCCCTAGGGAGAACACCGGGGAGCTGTTTTTT
>TRBJ1-1|TRBV6-6|NA|NA
CASSPNPRNTEAFF
TGTGCCAGCAGCCCCAACCCAAGGAACACTGAAGCTTTCTTT